This T cell receptor (beta chain) was obtained from a study of cytomegalovirus exposure and HLA in healthy donors (TCRdb year 2017). Turning to the overall study: An earlier analysis of roughly 570 of the donors reported approximately 260 Gb of sequence data and 95 million to 140 million unique TCR beta sequences obtained from around 180 million T cells. An early release that covered fewer than 750 HLA-typed donors contained 250 to 350 gigabases of sequencing data and around 80 million unique TCR sequences. The genetic ancestry cluster associated with self-reported Caucasian donors included about 81% of the approximately 400 genotyped donors. The aim of the study was to test whether cataloging public T cell receptors could identify signatures of past pathogen exposure. The study profiled the T cell repertoires of 500 to 800 subjects by immunosequencing and related them to cytomegalovirus serostatus. Along with the approximately 700-subject first cohort, a separate validation cohort of 120 different subjects was used. To predict cytomegalovirus infection status, the study combined high-throughput TCR immunosequencing, statistical association of individual TCRs with disease status, and machine learning. A later analysis re-examined previously published TCR beta repertoires from about 700 donors and added high-resolution HLA genotyping to investigate patterns of TCR occurrence. Rather than drawing on any new phenotypic data, the later analysis identified candidate immune exposures from TCR beta sequences and the way those sequences occurred across donors. An earlier analysis of 450 to 750 of the donors used high-throughput TCR beta sequencing to judge whether each TCR beta V gene segment behaved as functional or pseudogenic. Donor age, sex, ethnicity and CMV serostatus were compiled alongside the repertoire data. In a later genetic analysis, genome-wide SNP genotypes for about 55% of the roughly 700 donors were used, and that subset was treated as a discovery cohort. Every repertoire in the discovery cohort had been generated on one and the same sequencing platform. HLA typing covered class I and class II loci at four-digit resolution. The number of donors typed differed by locus, with roughly 620-640 for A, B, C, DRB1 and DQB1, more than 500 for DQA1, approximately 580 for DPA1, and 400 to 490 for DPB1. A handful of DR-DQ haplotypes were handled as single units for association and clustering because linkage in the cohort was strong. Among some 400 genotyped donors of the cohort, an average of about 240,000 unique TCR beta nucleotide sequences were sequenced per donor, roughly 20% of them non-productive. Study-wide conclusions, independent of this receptor: Linkage disequilibrium might explain the correlated functional status among segregating V segments, but an unknown experimental factor could not be excluded. In a later genetic analysis, fewer N-insertions in productive TCRs were reported among donors in an Asian-associated ancestry cluster than the approximately 710-donor mean. In an earlier analysis of some 550 of the donors, most TCR beta V segments were observed in productive rearrangements about 87% or about 30% of the time, broadly matching IMGT annotations. According to the authors, the approach could potentially be generalized to other disease states and immunological phenotypes. A later genetic analysis associated a missense DCLRE1C variant with V-gene and J-gene trimming of TCR beta chains, and an independent cohort replicated the association. In a later analysis, HLA-associated TCR beta chains were found to be more clonally expanded and to have lower generation probabilities than equally common non-associated chains. Several of the top co-occurrence clusters appeared to be linked to parvovirus B19, influenza, CMV and Epstein-Barr virus, according to a later analysis. Some IMGT-functional V segments, including TRBV6-2 and TRBV6-3, could not be told apart with the 87-base-pair reads, so those segments were excluded. A later analysis found that most CMV-associated TCR beta chains appeared HLA-restricted, with HLA associations seemingly driven largely by CMV exposure. A further reported finding was that TCR beta sequences accurately predicted the HLA-A and HLA-B alleles for most subjects in the first cohort. Cytomegalovirus status was reported to be diagnosed by the classifier with high specificity and sensitivity in both the original and validation cohorts. Only TCR beta chains were sequenced in this cohort, and the absence of alpha or paired-chain data limited detectable features. In a later analysis, TCR association rates were found to vary across HLA loci, with the most associated TCRs seen for DRB1 alleles and the fewest for HLA-C alleles. Most TCR sequences were observed very rarely across donors, whereas some public TCRs were present in many individuals. A group of highly shared sequence variants was considered likely to be a technical artifact of the sequencing pipeline. In the study, 150 to 200 TCR beta chains were listed as associated with cytomegalovirus. When HLA alleles, especially DR and DQ, strongly co-occurred, attributing TCR associations to individual alleles was difficult. Sequencing depth was assumed to be roughly uniform across donors in the presence/absence analyses, though that assumption may not hold. Immune exposure information for the cohort was limited to CMV serostatus. About 17 rarely observed V segments, including chromosome 9 orphons, were excluded from the earlier analysis of about 500 of the donors because counts were too low. Because HLA typing was missing for some donors at each locus, association tests included only the typed subset. In a later analysis, around 17,000 TCR beta sequences were associated with specific HLA alleles at a false discovery rate of 0.05. In vitro tests confirmed that a few of the cytomegalovirus-associated TCR beta chains recognize cytomegalovirus antigens.

Points on this clone: Its specific antigen is unknown. Nothing much larger sits one base from this clone, and base qualities are not available.

Library preparation employed the immunoSEQ multiplex PCR assay. A mixture of 60 forward primers for TCR Vbeta segments and 13 reverse primers for TCR Jbeta segments was used in the multiplex PCR. Amplification of the CDR3 region of rearranged TCR beta genes was performed with a multiplex PCR assay on genomic DNA. The amplified TCR beta libraries were sequenced on the Illumina HiSeq System as 87-base-pair reads. In the paper's pipeline: Across the 500 to 850 repertoires, a later analysis counted approximately 75 million unique TCR beta chains, roughly 11 million of which were shared by at least two donors. To remove PCR and sequencing errors, raw reads were error-corrected and collapsed into unique sequences using a nearest-neighbor algorithm that merged closely related sequences. Alignment of CDR3 sequences to IMGT reference sequences was used to assign V, D and J gene segments. For a sequence to be retained, at least a six-nucleotide match to both a V gene segment and a J gene segment was required. A rearrangement was called productive if the CDR3 had no stop codons and remained in frame with V and J, and every other rearrangement was called non-productive. Following IMGT convention, CDR3 was defined as the stretch from the second conserved V-encoded cysteine up to the conserved J-encoded phenylalanine. Sequences without an unambiguous match to a single V gene segment were excluded from the earlier analysis of about 600 of the donors. In an earlier analysis of about 590 of the donors, a V segment was called functional when productive rearrangements were above 56.7%, and segregating when the standard deviation between donors exceeded 5%. A statistical classification framework was built to diagnose cytomegalovirus status from the catalog of TCR beta chain sequences. In a later analysis, V and J genes were assigned by comparing TCR nucleotide sequences against IMGT/GENE-DB human TR gene sequences. A later analysis assigned CDR3 sequences and most-parsimonious VDJ recombination scenarios with the TCRdist pipeline. In a later analysis, each TCR beta chain was defined by its CDR3 amino acid sequence together with its V-gene family, and reads without a unique V-gene family were excluded. To address suspected cross-contamination and a sequencing artifact, a later analysis removed over 500 highly shared, low-generation-probability nucleotide sequences. In a later analysis, a clonal expansion index was calculated for each public chain from normalized within-repertoire ranks of inferred template counts. In a later analysis, generation probabilities were computed using a VDJ recombination model fitted to out-of-frame rearrangements, and the results were checked against IGoR. A later analysis scored TCR-TCR, TCR-HLA and TCR-CMV co-occurrence with hypergeometric tests, applying a repertoire-size bias correction to TCR pairs. A later analysis estimated false discovery rates by permuting HLA or CMV assignments 20 times. A later analysis grouped co-occurring TCRs with DBSCAN, adding TCRdist sequence similarity when clustering within HLA-allele-positive subsets. Co-occurrence clustering excluded repertoires with fewer than 30,000 or more than 120,000 public chains, plus five with anomalous nucleotide sharing. As stored in TCRdb, this immuneACCESS dataset retains in-frame rearrangements with V and J assigned. A fraction of the clones does not appear; measured against another copy, unresolved V genes explain less than half of the discrepancy, and the remainder lacks a known reason. The V and J calls and clone size are taken from that table; D and trimming were inferred from the DNA. This sample is represented by about 100,000 clones; about 75% of them were singletons. 10% of the sample rests with the top ten.

In total, approximately 610 healthy bone marrow donors made up the cohort. At the time of sampling, all cohort members were nominally healthy, though unrecorded immune exposures were likely present. The donor was CMV seronegative and was included in the group of a few hundred seronegative cohort members. A peripheral blood sample was provided by each donor, and peripheral blood mononuclear cells were used for TCR beta sequencing. Genomic DNA was extracted from the blood cell samples with the Qiagen DNeasy Blood Extraction Kit. Spanning cysteine to phenylalanine, the CDR3 consists of 16 amino acids. Of the read, only the CDR3 DNA is kept; its 48 bases are in frame from base 1. Unmatched junction bases come to 7, with V trimmed by 1 base and J by 5 bases. Looking up the germline V gene (reference sequence) yields CDR1 LNHNV and CDR2 YYDKDF.

Recombination linked TRBV15 to TRBJ2-7, and TRBD2 aligns with 11 junction nucleotides. What was sequenced was PBMCs. The receptor comes from a man aged 45-65 years in good health and CMV-seronegative. The DNA is TGTGCCACCAGCAGAGCCCTAGCGGGAGGAAGGGACGAGCAGTACTTC. Its translation is CATSRALAGGRDEQYF.